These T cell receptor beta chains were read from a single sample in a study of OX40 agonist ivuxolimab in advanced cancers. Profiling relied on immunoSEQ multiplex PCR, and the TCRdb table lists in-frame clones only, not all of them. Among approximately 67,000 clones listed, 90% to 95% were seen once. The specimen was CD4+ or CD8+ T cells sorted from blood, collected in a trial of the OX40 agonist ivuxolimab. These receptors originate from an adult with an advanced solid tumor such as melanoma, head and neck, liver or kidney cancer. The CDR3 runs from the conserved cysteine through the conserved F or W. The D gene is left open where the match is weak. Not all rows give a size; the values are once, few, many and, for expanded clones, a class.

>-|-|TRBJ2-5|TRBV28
CASKVGDQETQYF
TGTGCCAGCAAGGTAGGGGACCAAGAGACCCAGTACTTC
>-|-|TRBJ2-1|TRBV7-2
CASSSGGITDEQFF
TGTGCCAGCAGCTCTGGGGGAATCACGGATGAGCAGTTCTTC
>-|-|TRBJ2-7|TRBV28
CASSPVGRRYEQYF
TGTGCCAGCAGCCCCGTTGGCAGGCGGTACGAGCAGTACTTC
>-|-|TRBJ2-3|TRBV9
CASSVAPLRTDTQYF
TGTGCCAGCAGCGTGGCCCCTTTGCGCACAGATACGCAGTATTTT
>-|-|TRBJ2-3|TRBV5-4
CASSLARGMSTDTQYF
TGTGCCAGCAGCTTGGCTCGCGGGATGAGCACAGATACGCAGTATTTT
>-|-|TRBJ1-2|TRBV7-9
CASSPLSAHGYTF
TGTGCCAGCAGCCCCCTTTCTGCCCACGGCTACACCTTC
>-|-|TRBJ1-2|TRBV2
CASTRSDGGYYGYTF
TGTGCCAGCACTAGGTCGGACGGTGGCTATTATGGCTACACCTTC
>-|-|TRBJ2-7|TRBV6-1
CASTSGSHEQYF
TGTGCCAGCACAAGTGGGAGTCACGAGCAGTACTTC
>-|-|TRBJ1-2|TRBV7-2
CASSLMGQGRDGYTF
TGTGCCAGCAGCTTAATGGGGCAGGGTAGGGATGGCTACACCTTC
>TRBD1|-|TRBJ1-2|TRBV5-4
CASIFRDRVNYGYTF
TGTGCCAGCATTTTTCGGGACAGGGTTAACTATGGCTACACCTTC
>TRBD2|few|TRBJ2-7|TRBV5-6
CASSLEMREGPEQYF
TGTGCCAGCAGCTTGGAGATGCGGGAGGGCCCCGAGCAGTACTTC
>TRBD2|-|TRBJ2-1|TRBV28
CASSRHGRDNEQFF
TGTGCCAGCAGTCGACACGGGAGGGATAATGAGCAGTTCTTC
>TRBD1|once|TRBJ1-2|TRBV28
CASSRTGYGYTF
TGTGCCAGCAGTAGGACAGGGTATGGCTACACCTTC
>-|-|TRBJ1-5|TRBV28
CASSNQPQHF
TGTGCCAGTAGCAATCAGCCCCAGCATTTT
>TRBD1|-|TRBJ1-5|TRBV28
CASSSPGTGTGQPQHF
TGTGCCAGCAGCAGTCCCGGGACAGGGACCGGGCAGCCCCAGCATTTT
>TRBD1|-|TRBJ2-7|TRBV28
CASGRTGFSYEQYF
TGTGCCAGCGGCCGGACAGGCTTTTCCTACGAGCAGTACTTC
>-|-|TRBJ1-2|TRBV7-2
CASSLAGWTVADGYTF
TGTGCCAGCAGCTTAGCTGGTTGGACAGTAGCGGACGGCTACACCTTC
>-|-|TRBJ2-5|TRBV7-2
CASSHQETQYF
TGTGCCAGCAGTCACCAAGAGACCCAGTACTTC
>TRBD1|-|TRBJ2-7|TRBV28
CASSLTDRDSYEQYF
TGTGCCAGCAGTTTGACCGACAGGGACTCCTACGAGCAGTACTTC
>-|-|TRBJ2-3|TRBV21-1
CASRKVATPSGDTQYF
TGTGCCAGCAGAAAAGTGGCTACCCCGTCCGGAGATACGCAGTATTTT
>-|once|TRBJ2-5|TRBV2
CATRQKTQYF
TGTGCCACCCGTCAAAAAACCCAGTACTTC
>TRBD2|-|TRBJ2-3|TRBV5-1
CASSLSLAGGLDTQYF
TGCGCCAGCAGCTTGTCCCTAGCGGGGGGTTTAGATACGCAGTATTTT
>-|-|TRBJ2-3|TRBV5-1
CASSGMAPEADTQYF
TGCGCCAGCAGCGGGATGGCTCCGGAGGCTGATACGCAGTATTTT
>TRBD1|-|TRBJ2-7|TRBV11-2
CASSRWAGGEYEQYF
TGTGCCAGCAGCCGATGGGCAGGGGGCGAATACGAGCAGTACTTC
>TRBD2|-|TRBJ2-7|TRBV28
CASGGLAGGRLEQYF
TGTGCCAGCGGCGGACTAGCGGGAGGGCGGCTCGAGCAGTACTTC
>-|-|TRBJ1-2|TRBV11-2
CASRPAVGGDYGYTF
TGTGCCAGCAGGCCAGCGGTCGGGGGAGACTATGGCTACACCTTC
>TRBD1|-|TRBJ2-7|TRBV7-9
CASSRGQGEEQYF
TGTGCCAGCAGCCGAGGACAGGGTGAAGAGCAGTACTTC